This TCR beta chain was obtained from a study of control samples from healthy donors and cancer patients. This CDR3 spans 17 amino acids. With 2 bases clipped from V and 5 bases from J, the junction kept 6 bases outside the gene matches. This clone has more than one count but fewer than ten. The table came from immunoSEQ multiplex PCR; TCRdb's copy has only in-frame clones and leaves some out. The table has around 130,000 clones, around nine tenths seen once; the top ten hold around 10%. This sequence originates from a man under 40 in good health. The V call is TRBV23-1, the J call TRBJ1-6, with 10 bases fitting TRBD1. TRBV23-1 carries the ORF label, with uncertain function. Sequenced input: blood. The CDR3 reads CASSQRQGADHNSPLHF. The CDR3 DNA is TGCGCCAGCAGTCAAAGACAGGGGGCGGATCATAATTCACCCCTCCACTTT.